This T cell receptor beta chain was captured by sequencing in a study of T cell repertoires in cytomegalovirus infection. Overall study: Recently identified HLA-C-restricted CMV epitopes were used, and well-studied HLA-B-restricted CMV epitopes were used as well. Based on public TCR beta signatures, there were indications of CMV infection and of a matching HLA type.

Study-level findings and limits: Carriers of CMV and the relevant HLA type were discriminated by public TCR beta frequency. In two of eight donors, the top clonotype was HLA-C-restricted CMV-specific.

This clonotype was detected once. Antigen unknown. TCRdb fed the reads into MiXCR, producing one record per CDR3 protein. The sample has approximately 1,000,000 distinct CDR3 sequences; about a third are singletons. V was shortened by 7 bases and J by 4 bases, with 7 bases between the two germline ends. The germline gives CDR1 MNHNS, CDR2 SASEGT. This CDR3 comprises 11 residues. The chain couples TRBV6-1 to TRBJ1-1; D gene uncertain. This sequence was found in a human donor in good health (CMV status not recorded). Some clones in this sample may be carry-over from other donors' samples. Sequencing used cultured CD8+ T cells from PBMCs, obtained from culture after CMV antigen stimulation. CDR3 residues: CASIIATEAFF. CDR3 DNA sequence: TGTGCCAGCATCATAGCCACTGAAGCTTTCTTT.